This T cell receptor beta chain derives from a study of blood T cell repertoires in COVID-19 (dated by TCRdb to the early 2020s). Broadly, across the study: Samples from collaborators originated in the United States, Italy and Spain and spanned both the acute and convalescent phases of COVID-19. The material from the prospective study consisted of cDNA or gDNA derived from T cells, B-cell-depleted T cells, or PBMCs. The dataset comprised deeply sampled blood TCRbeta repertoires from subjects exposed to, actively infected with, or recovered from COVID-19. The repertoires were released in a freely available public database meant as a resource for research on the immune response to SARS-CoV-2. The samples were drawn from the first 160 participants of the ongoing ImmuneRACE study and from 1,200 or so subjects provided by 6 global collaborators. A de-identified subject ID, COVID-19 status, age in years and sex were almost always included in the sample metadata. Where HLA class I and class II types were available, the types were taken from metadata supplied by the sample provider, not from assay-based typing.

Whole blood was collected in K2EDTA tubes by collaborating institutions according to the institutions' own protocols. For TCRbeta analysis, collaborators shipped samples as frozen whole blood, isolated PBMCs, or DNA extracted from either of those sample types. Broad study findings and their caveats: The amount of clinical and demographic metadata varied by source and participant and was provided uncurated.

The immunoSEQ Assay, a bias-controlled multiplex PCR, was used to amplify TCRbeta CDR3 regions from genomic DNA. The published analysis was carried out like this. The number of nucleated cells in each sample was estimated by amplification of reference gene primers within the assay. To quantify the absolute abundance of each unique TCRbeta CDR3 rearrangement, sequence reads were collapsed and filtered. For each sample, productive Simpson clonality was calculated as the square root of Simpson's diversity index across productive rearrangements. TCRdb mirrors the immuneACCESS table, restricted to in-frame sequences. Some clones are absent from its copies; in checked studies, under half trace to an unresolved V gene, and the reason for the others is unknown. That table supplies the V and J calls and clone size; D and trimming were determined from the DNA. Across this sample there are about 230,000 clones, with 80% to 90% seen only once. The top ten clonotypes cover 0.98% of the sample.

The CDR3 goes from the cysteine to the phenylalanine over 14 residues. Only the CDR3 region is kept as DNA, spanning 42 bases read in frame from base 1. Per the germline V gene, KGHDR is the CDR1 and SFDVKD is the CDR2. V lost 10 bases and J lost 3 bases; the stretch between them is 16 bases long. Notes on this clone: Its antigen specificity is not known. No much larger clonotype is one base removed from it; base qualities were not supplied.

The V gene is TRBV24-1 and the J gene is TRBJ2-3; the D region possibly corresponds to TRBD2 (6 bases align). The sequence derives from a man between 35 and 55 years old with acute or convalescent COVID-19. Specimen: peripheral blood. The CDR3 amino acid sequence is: CATQGLYTTDTQYF. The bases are TGTGCCACGCAGGGACTTTATACGACAGATACGCAGTATTTT.